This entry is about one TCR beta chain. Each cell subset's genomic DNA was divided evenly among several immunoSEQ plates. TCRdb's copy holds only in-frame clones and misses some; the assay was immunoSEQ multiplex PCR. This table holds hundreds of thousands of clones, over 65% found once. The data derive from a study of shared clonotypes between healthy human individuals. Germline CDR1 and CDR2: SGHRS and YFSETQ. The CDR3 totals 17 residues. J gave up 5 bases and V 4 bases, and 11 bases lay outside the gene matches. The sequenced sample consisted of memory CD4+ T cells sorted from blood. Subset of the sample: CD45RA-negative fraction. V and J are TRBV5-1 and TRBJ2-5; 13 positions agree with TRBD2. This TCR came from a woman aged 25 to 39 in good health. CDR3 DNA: TGCGCCAGCAGCACAGGACTAGCGGGAGAAATCAGGGAGACCCAGTACTTC. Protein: CASSTGLAGEIRETQYF.